This is a list of T cell receptor beta chains from one sample in a study of somatic mutations in cytotoxic T cells in rheumatoid arthritis. The protocol was immunoSEQ multiplex PCR, while the TCRdb copy is restricted to in-frame clones and leaves out a portion. The data contain under 25,000 clones, around 85% of them singletons. Sequenced input: CD8+ T cells sorted from blood. The receptors originated from a man in his forties or fifties in good health. Both conserved end residues are part of each CDR3. D genes are given only for firm matches. Not every row has a clone size; where given, it reads once, few, many or a size class.

V	J	size	D	CDR3	DNA
TRBV27	TRBJ2-7	.	TRBD1	CASSNLGQGYEQYF	TGTGCCAGCAGCAATTTGGGACAGGGGTACGAGCAGTACTTC
TRBV6-4	TRBJ2-6	.	.	CASSEKGFSGANVLTF	TGTGCCAGCAGTGAGAAGGGGTTCTCTGGGGCCAACGTCCTGACTTTC
TRBV11-2	TRBJ1-5	.	.	CASSPGRNSNQPQHF	TGTGCCAGCAGCCCCGGACGCAATAGCAATCAGCCCCAGCATTTT
TRBV4-2	TRBJ1-2	.	.	CASSQENLNYGYTF	TGTGCCAGCAGCCAAGAGAACCTTAACTATGGCTACACCTTC
TRBV13	TRBJ2-2	.	.	CASSFFLTGELFF	TGTGCCAGCAGCTTCTTCCTAACCGGGGAGCTGTTTTTT
TRBV9	TRBJ2-1	medium-sized	.	CASSVGDRQEQFF	TGTGCCAGCAGCGTAGGAGATCGACAGGAGCAGTTCTTC
TRBV28	TRBJ2-7	.	TRBD2	CASSFDRGTSAYEQYF	TGTGCCAGCAGTTTTGACCGAGGGACTAGCGCCTACGAGCAGTACTTC
TRBV11-2	TRBJ2-1	.	TRBD2	CASRTSGSSYNEQFF	TGTGCCAGCAGGACTAGCGGCAGCTCCTACAATGAGCAGTTCTTC
TRBV5-1	TRBJ2-7	once	TRBD2	CASTLGTSGAYEQYF	TGCGCCAGCACCCTCGGAACTAGCGGGGCCTACGAGCAGTACTTC
TRBV9	TRBJ1-2	.	.	CASSVEHGGDYGYTF	TGTGCCAGCAGCGTAGAACACGGTGGCGACTATGGCTACACCTTC